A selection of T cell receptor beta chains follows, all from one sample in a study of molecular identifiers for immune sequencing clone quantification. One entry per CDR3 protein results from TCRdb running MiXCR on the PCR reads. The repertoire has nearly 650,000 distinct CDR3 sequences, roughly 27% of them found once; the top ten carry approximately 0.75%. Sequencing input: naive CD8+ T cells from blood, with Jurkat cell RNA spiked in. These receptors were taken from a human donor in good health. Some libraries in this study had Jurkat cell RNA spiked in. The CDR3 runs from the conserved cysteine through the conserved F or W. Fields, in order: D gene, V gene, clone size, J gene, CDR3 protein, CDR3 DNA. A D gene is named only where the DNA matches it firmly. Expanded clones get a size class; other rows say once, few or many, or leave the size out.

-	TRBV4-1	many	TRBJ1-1	CASSTRASFTEAFF	TGCGCCAGCAGCACTAGAGCTTCTTTTACTGAAGCTTTCTTT
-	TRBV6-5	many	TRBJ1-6	CASSSPGEGYNSPLHF	TGTGCCAGCAGTTCCCCCGGCGAGGGGTATAATTCACCCCTCCACTTT
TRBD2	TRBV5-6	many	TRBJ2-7	CASSPGLAGTYEQYF	TGCGCCAGCAGCCCGGGACTAGCGGGGACCTACGAGCAGTACTTC
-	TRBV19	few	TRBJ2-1	CASSIMDSNEQFF	TGTGCCAGTAGTATAATGGACAGCAATGAGCAGTTCTTC
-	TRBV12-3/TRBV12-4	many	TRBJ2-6	CASSLTGTDFALGANVLTF	TGTGCCAGCAGTCTAACCGGGACGGATTTCGCTCTGGGAGCCAACGTCCTGACTTTC
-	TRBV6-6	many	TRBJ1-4	CASTGEGEKLFF	TGTGCCAGCACAGGCGAAGGTGAAAAACTGTTTTTT
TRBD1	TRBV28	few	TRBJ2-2	CASRNPGQSTGELFF	TGTGCCAGCAGGAACCCGGGACAGAGCACCGGGGAGCTGTTTTTT
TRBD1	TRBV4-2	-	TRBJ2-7	CASSQEVGTGAGEQYF	TGTGCCAGCAGCCAAGAGGTCGGGACAGGGGCTGGAGAGCAGTACTTC
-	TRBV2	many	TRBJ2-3	CASSDGSQTQYF	TGTGCCAGCAGTGACGGGAGCCAGACGCAGTATTTT
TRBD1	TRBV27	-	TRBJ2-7	CASMPGQGFGEQYF	TGTGCCAGCATGCCGGGACAGGGTTTCGGTGAGCAGTACTTC
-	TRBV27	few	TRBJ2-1	CASSWARENEQFF	TGTGCCAGCAGTTGGGCCCGGGAGAATGAGCAGTTCTTC
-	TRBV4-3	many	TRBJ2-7	CASSDRLSYEQYF	TGCGCCAGCAGTGACCGACTCTCCTACGAGCAGTACTTC
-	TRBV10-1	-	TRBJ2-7	CASSVDGRDEQYF	TGCGCCAGCAGTGTTGACGGTAGAGACGAGCAGTACTTC
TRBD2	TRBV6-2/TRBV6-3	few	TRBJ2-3	CASSYPPGLGLADTQYF	TGTGCCAGCAGTTATCCTCCGGGACTAGGTCTCGCAGATACGCAGTATTTT
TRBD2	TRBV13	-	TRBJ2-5	CASNAGLARREPQYF	TGTGCCAGCAACGCGGGACTAGCGAGGAGAGAGCCCCAGTACTTC
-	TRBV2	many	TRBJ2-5	CASSEGSIQETQYF	TGTGCCAGCAGTGAAGGGTCCATCCAAGAGACCCAGTACTTC
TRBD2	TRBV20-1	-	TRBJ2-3	CSARGGSGRAGATQYF	TGCAGTGCTAGAGGAGGTAGCGGGCGGGCCGGAGCTACGCAGTATTTT
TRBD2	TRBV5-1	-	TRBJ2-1	CASSLANRLGLAGGPFDEQFF	TGCGCCAGCAGCTTGGCTAATCGGTTGGGACTAGCGGGAGGGCCGTTCGATGAGCAGTTCTTC
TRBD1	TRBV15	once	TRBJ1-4	CATSSPWETGANEKLSF	TGTGCCACCAGCAGCCCATGGGAGACAGGGGCTAATGAAAAACTGTCTTTT
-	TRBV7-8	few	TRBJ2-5	CASSPPLWETQYF	TGTGCCAGCAGCCCCCCGTTGTGGGAGACCCAGTACTTC
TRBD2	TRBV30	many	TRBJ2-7	CAWTSGASYEQYF	TGTGCCTGGACTAGCGGAGCCTCCTACGAGCAGTACTTC
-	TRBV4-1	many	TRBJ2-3	CASSQGSNTDTQYF	TGCGCCAGCAGCCAAGGGAGTAACACAGATACGCAGTATTTT
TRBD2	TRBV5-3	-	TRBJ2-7	CASSWGTSGSEQYF	TGTGCCAGCAGCTGGGGGACTAGTGGGTCCGAGCAGTACTTC
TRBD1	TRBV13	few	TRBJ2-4	CASSSKGQGQNIQYF	TGTGCCAGCAGCTCCAAGGGACAGGGCCAAAACATTCAGTACTTC
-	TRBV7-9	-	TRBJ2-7	CASSPSMGTSTYEQYF	TGTGCCAGCAGCCCTTCGATGGGTACCTCAACCTACGAGCAGTACTTC
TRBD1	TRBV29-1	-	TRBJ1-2	CSTRTGAANYGYTF	TGCAGCACCAGGACAGGGGCCGCTAACTATGGCTACACCTTC
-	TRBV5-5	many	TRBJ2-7	CASSLGNYEQYF	TGTGCCAGCAGCTTGGGGAACTACGAGCAGTACTTC
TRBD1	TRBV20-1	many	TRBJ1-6	CSARDIGQASYNSPLHF	TGCAGTGCTAGAGATATCGGACAGGCGTCCTATAATTCACCCCTCCACTTT
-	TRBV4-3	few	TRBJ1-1	CASSQDTSAYTEAFF	TGCGCCAGCAGCCAAGATACATCGGCGTACACTGAAGCTTTCTTT
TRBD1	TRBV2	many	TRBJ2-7	CASRWDRGLEQYF	TGTGCCAGCAGATGGGACAGGGGGCTAGAGCAGTACTTC
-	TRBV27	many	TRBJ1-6	CASSFGAALGNSPLHF	TGTGCCAGCAGTTTTGGGGCAGCCCTTGGTAATTCACCCCTCCACTTT
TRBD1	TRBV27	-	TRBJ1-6	CASSPGQFYNSPLHF	TGTGCCAGCAGTCCGGGACAGTTCTATAATTCACCCCTCCACTTT
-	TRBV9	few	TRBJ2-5	CASSVEGDDGVQETQYF	TGTGCCAGCAGCGTGGAAGGTGACGACGGGGTGCAAGAGACCCAGTACTTC
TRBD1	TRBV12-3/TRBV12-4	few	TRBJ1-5	CASRNGTAGAKPQHF	TGTGCCAGCAGAAACGGGACAGCGGGGGCGAAGCCCCAGCATTTT
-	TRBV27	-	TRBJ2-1	CASSLGHGWCEQFF	TGTGCCAGCAGTCTGGGACATGGCTGGTGTGAGCAGTTCTTC
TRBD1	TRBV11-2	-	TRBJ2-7	CASSFEGARYEQYF	TGTGCCAGCAGCTTTGAGGGGGCGCGATACGAGCAGTACTTC